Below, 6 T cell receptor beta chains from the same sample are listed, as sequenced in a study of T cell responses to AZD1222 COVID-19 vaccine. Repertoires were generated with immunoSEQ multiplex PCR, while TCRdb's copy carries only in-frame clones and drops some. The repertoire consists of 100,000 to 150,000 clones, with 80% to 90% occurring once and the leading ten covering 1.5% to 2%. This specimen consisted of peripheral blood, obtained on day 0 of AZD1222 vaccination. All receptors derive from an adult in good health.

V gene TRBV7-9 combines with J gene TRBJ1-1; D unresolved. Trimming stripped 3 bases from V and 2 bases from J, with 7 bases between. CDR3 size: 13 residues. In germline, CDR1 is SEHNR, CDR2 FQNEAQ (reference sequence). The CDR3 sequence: CASSLSHNTEAFF. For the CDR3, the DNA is TGTGCCAGCAGCTTGAGCCATAACACTGAAGCTTTCTTT.

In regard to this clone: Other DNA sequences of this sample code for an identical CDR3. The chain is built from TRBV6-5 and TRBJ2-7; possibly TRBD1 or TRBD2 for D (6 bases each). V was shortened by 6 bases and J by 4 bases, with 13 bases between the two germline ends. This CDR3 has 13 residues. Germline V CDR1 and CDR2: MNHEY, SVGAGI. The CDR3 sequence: CASSPPGAYEQYF. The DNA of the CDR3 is TGTGCCAGCAGCCCACCGGGGGCGTACGAGCAGTACTTC.

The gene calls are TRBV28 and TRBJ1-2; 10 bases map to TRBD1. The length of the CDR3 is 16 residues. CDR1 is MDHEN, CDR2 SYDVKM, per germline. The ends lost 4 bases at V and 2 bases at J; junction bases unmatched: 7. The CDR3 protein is CASSSFPGQGNYGYTF. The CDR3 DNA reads TGTGCCAGCAGTTCCTTCCCGGGACAGGGGAACTATGGCTACACCTTC.

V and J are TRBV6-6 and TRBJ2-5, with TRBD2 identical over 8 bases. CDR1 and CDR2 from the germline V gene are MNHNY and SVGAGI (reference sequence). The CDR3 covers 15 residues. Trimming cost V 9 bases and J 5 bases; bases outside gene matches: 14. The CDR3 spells CASKLYTSGRETQYF. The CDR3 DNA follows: TGTGCCAGTAAGTTGTACACTAGCGGAAGGGAGACCCAGTACTTC.

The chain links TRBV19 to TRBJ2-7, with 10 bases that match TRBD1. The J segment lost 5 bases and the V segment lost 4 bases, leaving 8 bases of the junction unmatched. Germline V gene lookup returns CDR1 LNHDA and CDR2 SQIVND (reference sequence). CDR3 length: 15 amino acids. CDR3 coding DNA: TGTGCCAGTAGTAACGGACAGGGGGACATCAACGAGCAGTACTTC. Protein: CASSNGQGDINEQYF.

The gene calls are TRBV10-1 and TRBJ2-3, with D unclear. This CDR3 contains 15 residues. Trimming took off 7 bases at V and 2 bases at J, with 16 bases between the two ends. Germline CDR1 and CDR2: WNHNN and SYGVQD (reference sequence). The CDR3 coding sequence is TGCGCCAGCAATGATCCCGGGTCCCCCACAGATACGCAGTATTTT. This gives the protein CASNDPGSPTDTQYF.